The present T cell receptor beta chain was sequenced within a study of CD8+ T cells in alopecia areata. Broader study findings: Uncertain still, given a single nonresponder, is whether baseline CD8+ expansion links to response.

cDNA serving as the sequencing template came from extracted, reverse transcribed RNA. TCRdb's table, derived via immunoSEQ multiplex PCR, lists solely in-frame clones and lacks some. This sample has about 180,000 clones, with 58% found just once. Documented treatment: oral pan-JAK inhibitor, 5-10 mg twice daily. Researchers took lesional scalp punch biopsies and peripheral blood from people who were alopecia areata patients. CDR1 MNHNY and CDR2 SVGAGI come from the germline V gene (reference sequence). The CDR3 consists of 13 residues. Trimming shortened V by 4 bases and J by 3 bases, and 10 bases separated the two germline ends. Worth noting for this clone: Its matching antigen is unknown.

The rearrangement joins TRBV6-6 to TRBJ2-7, with a weak D call TRBD2 (5 bases). Sample: CD4+ T cells sorted from blood, taken at approximately week 56, from a patient treated with tofacitinib. The clonotype originates from a human donor with alopecia areata. For the CDR3, the DNA is TGTGCCAGCAGTTTAGGACTCAACTACGAGCAGTACTTC. Amino acids: CASSLGLNYEQYF.